The 20 T cell receptor beta chains in this list originate from one sample, sequenced in a study of T cells expressing NK-cell markers. No DNA is given; TCRdb re-called the 5' RACE reads and lists each CDR3 protein once. This sample's table has about 450,000 distinct CDR3 sequences. The sequenced material came from blood T cells: a sorted CD56 or NKG2C T cell subset, CD4+ or CD8+ T cells, or bulk PBMC T cells (not recorded which). These receptors originate from a woman aged 18-70 years in good health.

This chain links TRBV6-1 with TRBJ1-3; TCRdb reports TRBD1, a call that lacks DNA to check it against. Germline CDR1 and CDR2: MNHNS and SASEGT. This CDR3 has 13 amino acids. CDR3 amino acids: CATADRVLNTIYF.

This chain uses TRBV11-2 with TRBJ2-2; TCRdb reports TRBD2, a call that lacks DNA to check it against. There are 15 residues in the CDR3. Germline CDR1 is SGHAT and CDR2 is FQNNGV. The CDR3 here is CASRGVAGDFGELFF.

The gene calls are TRBV7-9 and TRBJ2-7; lacking DNA, the TRBD2 call made by TCRdb goes unchecked. Germline values: CDR1 SEHNR, CDR2 FQNEAQ (reference sequence). The CDR3 runs to 16 residues. The CDR3 sequence: CASSLDRERNSYEQYF.

J is TRBJ2-5 and V is TRBV7-2; the TCRdb D gene call, TRBD2, has no DNA to confirm it. The CDR3 runs to 15 residues. Germline assignment: CDR1 SGHTA and CDR2 FQGNSA. The CDR3 is CASSLALGSGETQYF. The whole variable domain, remainder taken from reference TRBV7-2 and TRBJ2-5, is GAGVSQSPSNKVTEKGKDVELRCDPISGHTALYWYRQSLGQGLEFLIYFQGNSAPDKSGLPSDRFSAERTGGSVSTLTIQRTQQEDSAVYLCASSLALGSGETQYFGPGTRLLVL.

The rearrangement joins TRBV6-5 to TRBJ2-7; the TCRdb D gene call, TRBD1, has no DNA to confirm it. Germline V lookup: CDR1 MNHEY, CDR2 SVGAGI. This CDR3 contains 15 residues. The CDR3 sequence is CASSYLTGGNYEQYF.

V usage is TRBV6-2 or TRBV6-3 and J usage is TRBJ2-7; TCRdb reports TRBD1, a call that lacks DNA to check it against. Germline V gives CDR1 MNHEY, CDR2 SVGEGT. The CDR3 contains 23 residues. The CDR3 reads CASSYSKDRNTLTGTLSSYEQYF.

This chain links TRBV13 with TRBJ2-1; the D gene TCRdb calls, TRBD2, cannot be checked with no DNA. Germline CDR1 reads PRHDT; CDR2 reads FYEKMQ (reference sequence). The CDR3 has 13 residues. The CDR3 is CASRGLAGPVWFF.

The V gene is TRBV5-1, the J gene TRBJ1-1. Looked up from germline, CDR1 is SGHRS and CDR2 is YFSETQ. The CDR3 totals 14 residues. Here the CDR3 reads CASSGPPGNTEAFF. The full variable domain, in which reference TRBV5-1 and TRBJ1-1 provide the parts outside the CDR3, is KAGVTQTPRYLIKTRGQQVTLSCSPISGHRSVSWYQQTPGQGLQFLFEYFSETQRNKGNFPGRFSGRQFSNSRSEMNVSTLELGDSALYLCASSGPPGNTEAFFGQGTRLTVV.

The V gene is TRBV12-3 or TRBV12-4, the J gene TRBJ1-2; TCRdb designates TRBD1, a call that cannot be tested without DNA. CDR3 size: 16 residues. This chain's CDR3 is CASSNLRDRGLGGYTF.

V usage is TRBV12-5 and J usage is TRBJ1-6; the D call from TCRdb, TRBD1, cannot be confirmed without DNA. The CDR3 has 14 amino acids. CDR1 and CDR2 from the germline V gene are LGHNT and FRNRAP. The chain's CDR3 is CASVAPGQISPLHF.

This chain uses TRBV7-9 with TRBJ1-5. This CDR3 is built from 13 residues. Looked up from germline, CDR1 is SEHNR and CDR2 is FQNEAQ (reference sequence). This chain's CDR3 is CASSAYINQPQHF.

The genes are TRBV29-1 and TRBJ2-7; without DNA, the TCRdb call of TRBD1 cannot be checked. Germline V gene lookup returns CDR1 SQVTM and CDR2 ANQGSEA. CDR3 length: 13 amino acids. CDR3: CSVEGGETYEQYF.

The rearrangement joins TRBV9 to TRBJ2-3. The CDR3 sequence is 13 residues long. The V gene's germline CDR1 is SGDLS and CDR2 YYNGEE. Here the CDR3 reads CASSVVGTDTQYF. Full variable domain (remainder filled in from reference TRBV9 and TRBJ2-3): DSGVTQTPKHLITATGQRVTLRCSPRSGDLSVYWYQQSLDQGLQFLIQYYNGEERAKGNILERFSAQQFPDLHSELNLSSLELGDSALYFCASSVVGTDTQYFGPGTRLTVL.

The CDR3 spells CASRIQFYGYTF. V is TRBV7-2 and J is TRBJ1-2. The length of the CDR3 is 12 residues. Germline CDR1 is SGHTA and CDR2 is FQGNSA.

The chain links TRBV7-2 to TRBJ2-1; with no DNA, the TCRdb D assignment of TRBD1 cannot be verified. Germline CDR1 SGHTA, CDR2 FQGNSA. The CDR3 contains 17 residues. CDR3 sequence reads: CACSSQTQGVVLNEQFF.

The V and J genes are TRBV4-1 and TRBJ1-1. Germline CDR1 is MGHRA and CDR2 is YSYEKL. The length of the CDR3 is 16 residues. The CDR3 here is CASSQGAVGRNTEAFF.

The V and J genes are TRBV5-1 and TRBJ2-7; TCRdb returns TRBD1, unconfirmable since there is no DNA. Germline CDR1 and CDR2: SGHRS and YFSETQ. The CDR3 runs to 16 residues. This chain's CDR3 is CASSWTLSGGAYEQYF.

CDR3 residues: CASRDNYEQYF. This rearrangement joins TRBV28 to TRBJ2-7; the TCRdb D gene call, TRBD1, has no DNA to confirm it. Germline-derived CDR1 and CDR2 are MDHEN and SYDVKM. The CDR3 consists of 11 residues. The full variable domain, with the rest looked up from reference TRBV28 and TRBJ2-7, is DVKVTQSSRYLVKRTGEKVFLECVQDMDHENMFWYRQDPGLGLRLIYFSYDVKMKEKGDIPEGYSVSREKKERFSLILESASTNQTSMYLCASRDNYEQYFGPGTRLTVT.

CDR3 sequence reads: CASTFSGTSYEQYF. The chain couples TRBV28 to TRBJ2-7; the TCRdb call, TRBD2, lacks DNA for checking. This CDR3 has 14 residues. Germline V gene lookup returns CDR1 MDHEN and CDR2 SYDVKM.

The V gene is TRBV5-6, the J gene TRBJ1-6. Germline V gene data show CDR1 as SGHDT and CDR2 as YYEEEE. This CDR3 is built from 12 residues. The CDR3 is CASRRKGSPLHF.